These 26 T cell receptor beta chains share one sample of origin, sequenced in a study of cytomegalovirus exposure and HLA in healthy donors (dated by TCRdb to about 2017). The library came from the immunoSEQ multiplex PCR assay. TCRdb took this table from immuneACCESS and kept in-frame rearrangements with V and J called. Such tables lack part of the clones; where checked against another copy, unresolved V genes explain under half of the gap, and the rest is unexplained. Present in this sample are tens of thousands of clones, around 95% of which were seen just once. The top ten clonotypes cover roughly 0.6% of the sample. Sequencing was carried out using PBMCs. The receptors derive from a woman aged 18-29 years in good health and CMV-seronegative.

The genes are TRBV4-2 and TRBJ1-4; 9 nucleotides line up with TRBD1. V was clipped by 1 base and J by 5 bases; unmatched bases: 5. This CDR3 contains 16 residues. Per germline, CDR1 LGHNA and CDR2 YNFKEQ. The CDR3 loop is CASSQGTGGGNEKLFF. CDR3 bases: TGTGCCAGCAGCCAAGGAACAGGGGGCGGGAATGAAAAACTGTTTTTT.

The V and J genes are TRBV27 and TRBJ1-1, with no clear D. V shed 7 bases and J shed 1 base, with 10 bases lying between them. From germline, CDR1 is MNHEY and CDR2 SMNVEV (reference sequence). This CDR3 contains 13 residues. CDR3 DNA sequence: TGTGCCAGCACTAGGCGGCCGAACACTGAAGCTTTCTTT. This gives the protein CASTRRPNTEAFF.

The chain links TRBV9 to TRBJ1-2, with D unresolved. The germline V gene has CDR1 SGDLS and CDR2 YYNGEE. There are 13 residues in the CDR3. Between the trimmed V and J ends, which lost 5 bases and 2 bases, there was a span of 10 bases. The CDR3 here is CASSPGGNYGYTF. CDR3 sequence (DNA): TGTGCCAGCAGTCCGGGTGGGAACTATGGCTACACCTTC.

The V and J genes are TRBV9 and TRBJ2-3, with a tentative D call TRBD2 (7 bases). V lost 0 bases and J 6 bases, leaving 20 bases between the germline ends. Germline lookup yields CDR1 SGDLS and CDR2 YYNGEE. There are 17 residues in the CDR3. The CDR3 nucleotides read TGTGCCAGCAGCGTAGCCGGGCGGGGGCCAGGATTTGATACGCAGTATTTT. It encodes CASSVAGRGPGFDTQYF.

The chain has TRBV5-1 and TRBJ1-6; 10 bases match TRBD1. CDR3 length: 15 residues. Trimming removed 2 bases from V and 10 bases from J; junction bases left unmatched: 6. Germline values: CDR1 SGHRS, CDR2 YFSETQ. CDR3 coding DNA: TGCGCCAGCAGCTTACTGGGGACAGGGGAGTCACCCCTCCACTTT. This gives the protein CASSLLGTGESPLHF.

CDR3 protein: CASSYGRGLAKNIQYF. The CDR3 DNA reads as TGTGCCAGCAGTTACGGTCGGGGGTTAGCCAAAAACATTCAGTACTTC. The J gene is TRBJ2-4, the V gene TRBV6-5; D might be TRBD2 (6 bases). Germline-derived CDR1 and CDR2 are MNHEY and SVGAGI. CDR3 length: 16 amino acids. Trimming removed 2 bases from V and 0 bases from J, with 11 bases in between.

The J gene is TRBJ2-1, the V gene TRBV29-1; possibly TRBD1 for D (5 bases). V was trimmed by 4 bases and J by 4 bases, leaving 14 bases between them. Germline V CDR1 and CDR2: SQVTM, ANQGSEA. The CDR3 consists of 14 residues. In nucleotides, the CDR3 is TGCAGCGTTGCTAGGGGAAACTTATACAATGAGCAGTTCTTC. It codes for CSVARGNLYNEQFF.

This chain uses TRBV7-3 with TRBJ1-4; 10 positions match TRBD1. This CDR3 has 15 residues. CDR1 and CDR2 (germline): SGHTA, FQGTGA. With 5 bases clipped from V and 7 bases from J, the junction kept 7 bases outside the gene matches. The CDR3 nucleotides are TGTGCCAGCAGCGCCACCGGGACAGGGGTTGAAAAACTGTTTTTT. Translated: CASSATGTGVEKLFF.

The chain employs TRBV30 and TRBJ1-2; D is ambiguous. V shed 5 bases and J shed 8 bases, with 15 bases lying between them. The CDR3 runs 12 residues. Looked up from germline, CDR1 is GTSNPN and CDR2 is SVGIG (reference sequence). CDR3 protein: CAWDYSDEGYTF. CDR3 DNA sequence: TGTGCCTGGGACTACTCAGACGAGGGCTACACCTTC.

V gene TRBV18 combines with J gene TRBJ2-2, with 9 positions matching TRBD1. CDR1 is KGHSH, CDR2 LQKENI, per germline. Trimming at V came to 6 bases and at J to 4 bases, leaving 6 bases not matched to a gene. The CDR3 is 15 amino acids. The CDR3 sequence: CASSYRGRSTGELFF. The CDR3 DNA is TGTGCCAGCTCGTACAGGGGGCGGAGCACCGGGGAGCTGTTTTTT.

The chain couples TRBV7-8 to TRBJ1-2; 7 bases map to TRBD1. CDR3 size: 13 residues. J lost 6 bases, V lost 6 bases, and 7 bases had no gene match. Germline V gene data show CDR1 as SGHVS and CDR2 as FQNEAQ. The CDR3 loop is CASRSDRENGYTF. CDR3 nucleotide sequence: TGTGCCAGCAGATCAGACAGGGAGAATGGCTACACCTTC.

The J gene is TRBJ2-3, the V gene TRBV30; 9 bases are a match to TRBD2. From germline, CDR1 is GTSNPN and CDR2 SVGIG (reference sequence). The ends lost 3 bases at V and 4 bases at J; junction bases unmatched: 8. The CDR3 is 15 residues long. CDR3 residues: CAWSRGGGGADTQYF. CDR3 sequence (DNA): TGTGCCTGGAGCCGAGGCGGGGGGGGCGCAGATACGCAGTATTTT.

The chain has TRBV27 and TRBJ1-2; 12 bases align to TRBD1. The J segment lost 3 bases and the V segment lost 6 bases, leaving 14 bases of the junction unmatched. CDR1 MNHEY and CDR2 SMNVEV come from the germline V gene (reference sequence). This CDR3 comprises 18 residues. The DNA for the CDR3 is TGTGCCAGCAGAATGAACCCGGGACAGGGGGCGATCGACTATGGCTACACCTTC. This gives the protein CASRMNPGQGAIDYGYTF.

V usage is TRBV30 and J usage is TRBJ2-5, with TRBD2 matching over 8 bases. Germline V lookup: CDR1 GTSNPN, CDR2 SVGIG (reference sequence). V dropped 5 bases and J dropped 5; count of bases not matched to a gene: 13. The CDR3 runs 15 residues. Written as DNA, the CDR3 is TGTGCCTGGTCCAACACGGGAGGGTTAAGCGAGACCCAGTACTTC. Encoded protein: CAWSNTGGLSETQYF. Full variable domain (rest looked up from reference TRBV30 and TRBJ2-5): SQTIHQWPATLVQPVGSPLSLECTVEGTSNPNLYWYRQAAGRGLQLLFYSVGIGQISSEVPQNLSASRPQDRQFILSSKKLLLSDSGFYLCAWSNTGGLSETQYFGPGTRLLVL.

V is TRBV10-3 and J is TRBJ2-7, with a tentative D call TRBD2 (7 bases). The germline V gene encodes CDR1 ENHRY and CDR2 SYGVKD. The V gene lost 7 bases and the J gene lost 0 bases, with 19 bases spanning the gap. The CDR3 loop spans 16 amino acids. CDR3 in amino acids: CAINQGAGASSYEQYF. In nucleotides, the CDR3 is TGTGCCATCAACCAAGGGGCGGGGGCCAGCTCCTACGAGCAGTACTTC.

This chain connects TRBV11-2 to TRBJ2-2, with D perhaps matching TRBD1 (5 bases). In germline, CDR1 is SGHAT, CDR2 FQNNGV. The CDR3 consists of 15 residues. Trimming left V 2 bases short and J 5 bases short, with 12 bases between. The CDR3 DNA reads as TGTGCCAGCAGCTTAATCCAGGGCTGGACCGGGGAGCTGTTTTTT. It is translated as CASSLIQGWTGELFF.

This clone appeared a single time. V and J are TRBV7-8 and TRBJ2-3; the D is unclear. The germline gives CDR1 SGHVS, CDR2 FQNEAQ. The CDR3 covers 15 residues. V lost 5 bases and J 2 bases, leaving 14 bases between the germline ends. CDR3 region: CASSPDVVSTDTQYF. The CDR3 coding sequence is TGTGCCAGCAGCCCAGATGTTGTGTCCACAGATACGCAGTATTTT. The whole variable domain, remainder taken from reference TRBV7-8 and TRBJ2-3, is GAGVSQSPRYKVAKRGQDVALRCDPISGHVSLFWYQQALGQGPEFLTYFQNEAQLDKSGLPSDRFFAERPEGSVSTLKIQRTQQEDSAVYLCASSPDVVSTDTQYFGPGTRLTVL.

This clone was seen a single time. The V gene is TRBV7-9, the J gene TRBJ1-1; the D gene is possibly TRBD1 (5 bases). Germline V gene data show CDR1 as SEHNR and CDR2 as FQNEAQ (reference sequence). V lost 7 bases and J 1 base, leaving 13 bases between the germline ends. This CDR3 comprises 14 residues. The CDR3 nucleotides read TGTGCCAGCACGGCGGGGGATGCGAACACTGAAGCTTTCTTT. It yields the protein CASTAGDANTEAFF.

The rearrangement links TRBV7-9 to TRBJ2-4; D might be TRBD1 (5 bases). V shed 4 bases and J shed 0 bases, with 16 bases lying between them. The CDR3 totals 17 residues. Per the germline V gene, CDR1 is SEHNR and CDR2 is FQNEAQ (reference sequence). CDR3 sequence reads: CASSWTDSDLAKNIQYF. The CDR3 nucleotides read TGTGCCAGCAGCTGGACCGACAGCGATCTAGCCAAAAACATTCAGTACTTC.

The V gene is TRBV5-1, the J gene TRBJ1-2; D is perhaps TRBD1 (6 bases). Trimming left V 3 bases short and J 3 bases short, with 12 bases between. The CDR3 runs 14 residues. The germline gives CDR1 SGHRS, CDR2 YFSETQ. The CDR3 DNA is TGCGCCAGCAGCTGGGAGACAGGCGACTATGGCTACACCTTC. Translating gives CASSWETGDYGYTF.

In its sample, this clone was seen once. The CDR3 nucleotides read TGTGCCAGCAGCGCACGGGGAGCTAGCACAGATACGCAGTATTTT. Protein sequence: CASSARGASTDTQYF. V is TRBV9 and J is TRBJ2-3; weak D call: TRBD2 (5 bases). CDR3 length equals 15 residues. CDR1 is SGDLS, CDR2 YYNGEE, per germline. V shed 3 bases and J shed 0 bases, with 11 bases lying between them.

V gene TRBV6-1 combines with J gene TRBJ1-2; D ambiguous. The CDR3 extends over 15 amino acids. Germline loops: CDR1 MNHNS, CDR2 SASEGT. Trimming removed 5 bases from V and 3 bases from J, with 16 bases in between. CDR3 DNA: TGTGCCAGCAGTCCCAGGCCTGATTCGGACTATGGCTACACCTTC. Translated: CASSPRPDSDYGYTF.

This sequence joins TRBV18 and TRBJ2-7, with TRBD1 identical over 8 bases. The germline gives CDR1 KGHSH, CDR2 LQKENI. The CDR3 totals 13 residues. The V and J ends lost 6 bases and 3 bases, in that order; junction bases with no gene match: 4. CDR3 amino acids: CASSDRESYEQYF. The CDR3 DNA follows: TGTGCCAGCTCGGACAGGGAGAGCTACGAGCAGTACTTC. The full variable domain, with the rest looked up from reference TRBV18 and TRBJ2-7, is NAGVMQNPRHLVRRRGQEARLRCSPMKGHSHVYWYRQLPEEGLKFMVYLQKENIIDESGMPKERFSAEFPKEGPSILRIQQVVRGDSAAYFCASSDRESYEQYFGPGTRLTVT.

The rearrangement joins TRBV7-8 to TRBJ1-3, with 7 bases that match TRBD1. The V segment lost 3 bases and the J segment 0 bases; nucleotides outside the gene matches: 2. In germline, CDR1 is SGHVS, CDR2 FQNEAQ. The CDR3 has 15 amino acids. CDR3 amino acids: CASSLDRRSGNTIYF. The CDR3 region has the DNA TGTGCCAGCAGCTTGGACAGGCGCTCTGGAAACACCATATATTTT.

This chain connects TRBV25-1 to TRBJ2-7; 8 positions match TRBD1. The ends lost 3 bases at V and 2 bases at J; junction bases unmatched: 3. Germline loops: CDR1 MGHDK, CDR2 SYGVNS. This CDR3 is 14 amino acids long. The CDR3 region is CASSDRDRPYEQYF. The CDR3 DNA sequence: TGTGCCAGCAGTGACCGGGACAGGCCCTACGAGCAGTACTTC.

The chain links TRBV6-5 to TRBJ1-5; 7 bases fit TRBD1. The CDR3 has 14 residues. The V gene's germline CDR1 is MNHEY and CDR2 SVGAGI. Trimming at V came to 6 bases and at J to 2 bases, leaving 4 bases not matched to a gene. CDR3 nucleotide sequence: TGTGCCAGCAGGGGACAGTTTGGCAATCAGCCCCAGCATTTT. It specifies CASRGQFGNQPQHF.